A single sample gave rise to the 13 T cell receptor beta chains below, sequenced in a study of PD-1 blockade in classical Hodgkin lymphoma. Using immunoSEQ multiplex PCR, the repertoire was profiled, and TCRdb retains in-frame clones only, with some absent. The sample consists of roughly 24,000 clones, around three quarters of them appearing once. Every patient had relapsed following autologous stem cell transplantation, and cohorts differed in brentuximab vedotin exposure. This sample comprised peripheral blood mononuclear cells (PBMCs), obtained before the second cycle of nivolumab. The source is a human donor with classical Hodgkin lymphoma.

V and J are TRBV7-2 and TRBJ2-1, with 9 bases fitting TRBD2. Germline CDR1 SGHTA, CDR2 FQGNSA. Unmatched junction bases numbered 13, after V lost 6 bases and J lost 4 bases. This CDR3 is built from 17 residues. The CDR3, as DNA: TGTGCCAGCAGTCTCCGGACCGTAGCGGGAGCGTACAATGAGCAGTTCTTC. Translated, it gives CASSLRTVAGAYNEQFF.

The genes are TRBV5-1 and TRBJ2-3, with D perhaps matching TRBD1 (6 bases). The germline CDR1 and CDR2 sequences are SGHRS and YFSETQ. Deletions cut 0 bases from V and 6 bases from J, with 8 bases between. The CDR3 sequence is 13 residues long. CDR3 protein: CASSLARGDTQYF. The CDR3 region has the DNA TGCGCCAGCAGCTTGGCGAGGGGGGATACGCAGTATTTT.

The chain combines TRBV15 with TRBJ2-2; TRBD2 matches at 15 bases. The CDR3 has 18 amino acids. The V gene's germline CDR1 is LNHNV and CDR2 YYDKDF (reference sequence). After removal of 4 bases from V and 3 bases from J, the junction contained 6 bases not matched to a gene. The CDR3 region has the DNA TGTGCCACCAGCAAGGGACTAGCGGGAGGTGGAGACACCGGGGAGCTGTTTTTT. Translated: CATSKGLAGGGDTGELFF.

The chain couples TRBV28 to TRBJ1-2, with 9 bases fitting TRBD1. From germline, CDR1 is MDHEN and CDR2 SYDVKM. The CDR3 runs to 17 residues. The V and J ends lost 6 bases and 4 bases, in that order; junction bases with no gene match: 15. The CDR3 is CASSSGAGTGSIYGYTF. For the CDR3, the DNA is TGTGCCAGCAGCTCAGGGGCCGGGACAGGGTCCATCTATGGCTACACCTTC.

The V gene is TRBV30, the J gene TRBJ2-2, with D possibly being TRBD2 (6 bases). Trimming shortened V by 0 bases and J by 2 bases, and 10 bases separated the two germline ends. In germline, CDR1 is GTSNPN, CDR2 SVGIG (reference sequence). The CDR3 extends over 15 amino acids. The CDR3 DNA is TGTGCCTGGAGTGTAATAGCGGCTAACACCGGGGAGCTGTTTTTT. As protein: CAWSVIAANTGELFF.

This clone came up once. The chain couples TRBV30 to TRBJ2-3, with D unresolved. Germline V gene data show CDR1 as GTSNPN and CDR2 as SVGIG (reference sequence). Trimming pared 2 bases from V and 0 bases from J, leaving 6 bases between. The CDR3 runs to 13 residues. The CDR3 protein is CAWSLGSTDTQYF. CDR3 DNA: TGTGCCTGGAGTCTGGGGAGCACAGATACGCAGTATTTT.

This chain uses TRBV5-1 with TRBJ1-5, with D tentatively TRBD1 (5 bases). CDR1 is SGHRS, CDR2 YFSETQ, per germline. The V end was cut by 4 bases, the J end by 2 bases, with 16 bases between. This CDR3 spans 16 amino acids. CDR3 sequence (DNA): TGCGCCAGCAGCCCGGGGGGTGGGGTTCGCAATCAGCCCCAGCATTTT. Amino acid sequence: CASSPGGGVRNQPQHF.

This clone was picked up one time. J is TRBJ1-4 and V is TRBV5-1, with D perhaps matching TRBD1 (5 bases). Germline CDR1 and CDR2: SGHRS and YFSETQ. The CDR3 extends over 14 amino acids. The V end was cut by 4 bases, the J end by 0 bases, with 7 bases between. The CDR3 is CASSRDPTNEKLFF. The CDR3 bases are TGCGCCAGCAGCAGGGACCCAACTAATGAAAAACTGTTTTTT.

The chain carries TRBV21-1 and TRBJ2-3; TRBD2 reflects the table's D call only, with no check against the DNA. TRBV21-1 is assigned pseudogene status. The CDR3 is 17 amino acids. The CDR3 DNA reads TGTGCCAGCAGCAAAGAATGCTGCGGGCCGTGCACAGATACGCAGTATTTT. This gives the protein CASSKECCGPCTDTQYF.

This rearrangement joins TRBV28 to TRBJ1-1; 8 bases fit TRBD1. After removal of 5 bases from V and 11 bases from J, the junction contained 16 bases not matched to a gene. This CDR3 contains 15 residues. CDR1 is MDHEN, CDR2 SYDVKM, per germline. CDR3 DNA: TGTGCCAGCAGTGAACAGAGCACAGGGGGGCGCAATGCTTTCTTT. It translates to CASSEQSTGGRNAFF.

This clone was detected once. The chain uses TRBV19 and TRBJ1-5, with D maybe TRBD1 (5 bases). V dropped 3 bases and J dropped 4 bases, with 10 bases sitting between them. The germline V gene encodes CDR1 LNHDA and CDR2 SQIVND (reference sequence). This CDR3 region has 14 residues. CDR3 amino acids: CASSMRGMNQPQHF. The CDR3 DNA follows: TGTGCCAGTAGTATGCGGGGGATGAATCAGCCCCAGCATTTT.

V usage is TRBV5-5 and J usage is TRBJ2-7; TRBD1 matches at 9 bases. Germline trimming cut 1 base from V and 6 bases from J; bases unmatched to any gene: 5. There are 14 residues in the CDR3. The germline CDR1 and CDR2 sequences are SGHKS and YYEKEE (reference sequence). CDR3 sequence reads: CASSLRQGGSEQYF. The CDR3 bases are TGTGCCAGCAGCTTGAGACAGGGGGGAAGCGAGCAGTACTTC. Variable domain in full (rest from reference TRBV5-5 and TRBJ2-7): DAGVTQSPTHLIKTRGQQVTLRCSPISGHKSVSWYQQVLGQGPQFIFQYYEKEERGRGNFPDRFSARQFPNYSSELNVNALLLGDSALYLCASSLRQGGSEQYFGPGTRLTVT.

V and J are TRBV10-3 and TRBJ2-1; 9 bases map to TRBD1. The CDR3 runs to 15 residues. Germline loops: CDR1 ENHRY, CDR2 SYGVKD. V gave up 7 bases and J gave up 6 bases; unmatched junction bases: 10. Here the CDR3 reads CAITDPGQGGNEQFF. As DNA, the CDR3 is TGTGCCATCACCGATCCGGGACAGGGAGGCAATGAGCAGTTCTTC.